The text below deals with one T cell receptor (beta chain). Its antigen is not known. The PCR used 60 Vbeta and 13 Jbeta primers. Data came from immunoSEQ multiplex PCR; TCRdb stores just in-frame clones and leaves some out. Of 100,000 to 150,000 clones listed, 75% to 90% are singletons. Germline CDR1 reads SGHVS; CDR2 reads FNYEAQ. The CDR3 length is 16 residues. V lost 1 base to trimming and J lost 0 bases, with 12 bases between them. The data belong to a study of cytomegalovirus exposure and HLA in healthy donors. As for the study in general: An analysis done earlier identified some 120 million unique TCR beta sequences from about 179 million T cells. Notes on the study in general: TCR beta V- and J-gene trimming, according to a later analysis, was linked to a missense DCLRE1C variant. Versus the 666-donor mean, an Asian-associated ancestry cluster reportedly showed fewer N-insertions in a later analysis.

The source material was PBMCs. This chain connects TRBV7-6 to TRBJ1-1; a weak D match, TRBD1 (6 bases). The source of this sequence is a man between 40 and 49 years old in good health and CMV-seronegative. This CDR3 reads CASSLGATGLNTEAFF. CDR3 bases: TGTGCCAGCAGCTTAGGGGCAACAGGGCTGAACACTGAAGCTTTCTTT.